The rows below give T cell receptor beta chains drawn from one sample of a study of T cells in localized non-small cell lung cancer. Libraries were prepared by immunoSEQ multiplex PCR; TCRdb keeps only in-frame clonotypes and omits some of them. The sample yields about 40,000 clones, roughly 90% seen once. The specimen comprised PBMCs, sampled before any cancer treatment. These receptors were obtained from a woman aged 35-70 years with stage II lung adenocarcinoma. The CDR3 runs from the conserved cysteine through the conserved F or W. The D gene is left open where the match is weak.

V gene: TRBV5-1; D gene: TRBD2; J gene: TRBJ2-1; CDR3 protein: CASSLPGTSGSDEQFF; CDR3 DNA: TGCGCCAGCAGCCTACCTGGGACTAGCGGGAGCGATGAGCAGTTCTTC
V gene: TRBV28; D gene: .; J gene: TRBJ1-1; CDR3 protein: CASSLGQVPEAFF; CDR3 DNA: TGTGCCAGCAGTTTAGGGCAGGTCCCTGAAGCTTTCTTT
V gene: TRBV28; D gene: .; J gene: TRBJ2-1; CDR3 protein: CASKSSYNEQFF; CDR3 DNA: TGTGCCAGCAAGAGCTCCTACAATGAGCAGTTCTTC
V gene: TRBV7-9; D gene: TRBD1; J gene: TRBJ1-1; CDR3 protein: CASSPDRVWFTEAFF; CDR3 DNA: TGTGCCAGCAGCCCGGACAGGGTATGGTTCACTGAAGCTTTCTTT
V gene: TRBV20-1; D gene: .; J gene: TRBJ2-1; CDR3 protein: CSARIYNEQFF; CDR3 DNA: TGCAGTGCCAGAATTTACAATGAGCAGTTCTTC
V gene: TRBV5-7; D gene: .; J gene: TRBJ1-6; CDR3 protein: CASSRRGGDSPLHF; CDR3 DNA: TGTGCCAGCAGCCGCAGAGGGGGAGACTCACCCCTCCACTTT
V gene: TRBV11-2; D gene: .; J gene: TRBJ2-5; CDR3 protein: CASSSSTRQETQYF; CDR3 DNA: TGTGCCAGCAGCTCCTCGACTAGACAAGAGACCCAGTACTTC
V gene: TRBV5-1; D gene: TRBD1; J gene: TRBJ1-6; CDR3 protein: CASSAEVGQGDSPLHF; CDR3 DNA: TGCGCCAGCAGCGCCGAAGTGGGACAGGGGGATTCACCCCTCCACTTT
V gene: TRBV4-1; D gene: .; J gene: TRBJ2-6; CDR3 protein: CASSQAGGLSSGANVLTF; CDR3 DNA: TGCGCCAGCAGCCAAGCCGGGGGCCTCAGCTCTGGGGCCAACGTCCTGACTTTC
V gene: TRBV6-5; D gene: TRBD2; J gene: TRBJ2-2; CDR3 protein: CASSRLAANTGELFF; CDR3 DNA: TGTGCCAGCAGTCGACTAGCGGCGAACACCGGGGAGCTGTTTTTT
V gene: TRBV5-6; D gene: .; J gene: TRBJ2-7; CDR3 protein: CASSLASEQYF; CDR3 DNA: TGTGCCAGCAGCTTGGCTTCCGAGCAGTACTTC
V gene: TRBV14; D gene: TRBD1; J gene: TRBJ2-5; CDR3 protein: CASSRLGQGAFETQYF; CDR3 DNA: TGTGCCAGCAGCCGCCTCGGACAGGGGGCCTTTGAGACCCAGTACTTC
V gene: TRBV7-9; D gene: TRBD2; J gene: TRBJ2-5; CDR3 protein: CASTPGAGVFGQETQYF; CDR3 DNA: TGTGCCAGCACGCCTGGGGCGGGAGTTTTTGGGCAAGAGACCCAGTACTTC
V gene: TRBV11-3; D gene: .; J gene: TRBJ2-3; CDR3 protein: CASSLRPGLGTDTQYF; CDR3 DNA: TGTGCCAGCAGCTTACGTCCGGGACTGGGCACAGATACGCAGTATTTT
V gene: TRBV25-1; D gene: TRBD1; J gene: TRBJ2-1; CDR3 protein: CASSPRRGQGANEQFF; CDR3 DNA: TGTGCCAGCAGTCCCCGGAGGGGACAGGGGGCAAATGAGCAGTTCTTC
V gene: TRBV5-1; D gene: .; J gene: TRBJ1-4; CDR3 protein: CASSLGGSSAAFATNEKLFF; CDR3 DNA: TGCGCCAGCAGCTTGGGGGGGTCCTCGGCCGCTTTTGCAACTAATGAAAAACTGTTTTTT